This T cell receptor beta chain came from a study of control samples from healthy donors and cancer patients. Repertoires were generated with immunoSEQ multiplex PCR, while TCRdb's copy carries only in-frame clones and drops some. The sample includes roughly 30,000 clones, 87% of them seen just once. The CDR3 covers 14 residues. Germline-derived CDR1 and CDR2 are SEHNR and FQNEAQ (reference sequence). Trimming took off 5 bases at V and 3 bases at J, with 14 bases between the two ends. The receptor was derived from a female donor with melanoma. The sample consisted of formalin-fixed, paraffin-embedded tissue. This chain uses TRBV7-9 with TRBJ2-7; weak D call: TRBD2 (5 bases). The CDR3 DNA reads TGTGCCAGCAGCCCTAAGGGAGTTATCTACGAGCAGTACTTC. Residues: CASSPKGVIYEQYF.